Listed here are 20 T cell receptor beta chains from one sample, sequenced in a study of vaccination effects on CD4 cells after COVID-19. What these receptors recognize is not known. TCRdb's copy holds only in-frame clones and misses some; the assay was immunoSEQ multiplex PCR. The top ten clones hold about 9.8% of a sample with some 27,000 clones, roughly 60% of them seen once. CD4+ T cells were isolated after about eleven days of culture. The source was CD4+ T cells from PBMCs cultured without peptide, collected before COVID-19 vaccination. The receptor set was obtained from a human donor who received a COVID-19 vaccine.

The chain combines TRBV9 with TRBJ1-1, with TRBD1 identical over 9 bases. Germline V gene sequence: CDR1 SGDLS, CDR2 YYNGEE. This CDR3 is built from 15 residues. After removal of 0 bases from V and 7 bases from J, the junction contained 7 bases not matched to a gene. CDR3 sequence (DNA): TGTGCCAGCAGCGTAGCTTTGGGACAGGGTTTTGAAGCTTTCTTT. This codes for CASSVALGQGFEAFF.

The chain has TRBV6-5 and TRBJ1-6; 7 bases fit TRBD1. This CDR3 is 15 amino acids long. The J segment lost 9 bases and the V segment lost 7 bases, leaving 12 bases of the junction unmatched. Germline CDR1 and CDR2: MNHEY and SVGAGI. The CDR3 sequence is CASTLTGNSASPLHF. CDR3 bases: TGTGCCAGCACATTGACAGGGAATAGCGCTTCACCCCTCCACTTT.

This clone was observed a handful of times. The chain joins TRBV6-2 or TRBV6-3 to TRBJ2-7; 13 nucleotides match TRBD2. Germline V lookup: CDR1 MNHEY, CDR2 SVGEGT. This CDR3 is 19 amino acids long. V dropped 5 bases and J dropped 2; count of bases not matched to a gene: 15. In nucleotides, the CDR3 is TGTGCCAGCAGTCTGATACCGGGACTAGCGGGACAACGAACCTACGAGCAGTACTTC. Its protein is CASSLIPGLAGQRTYEQYF.

The CDR3 DNA reads as TGTGCCAGCAGCCTCACAGGGCAGTACGAGCAGTACTTC. Protein product: CASSLTGQYEQYF. The genes are TRBV5-4 and TRBJ2-7; tentatively, D is TRBD1 (6 bases). The V end lost 4 bases, the J end lost 4 bases, and 12 bases lay between the germline ends. This CDR3 is built from 13 residues. Looked up from germline, CDR1 is SGHNT and CDR2 is YYREEE (reference sequence). The complete variable domain, with remaining parts taken from reference TRBV5-4 and TRBJ2-7, reads ETGVTQSPTHLIKTRGQQVTLRCSSQSGHNTVSWYQQALGQGPQFIFQYYREEENGRGNFPPRFSGLQFPNYSSELNVNALELDDSALYLCASSLTGQYEQYFGPGTRLTVT.

This chain links TRBV7-9 with TRBJ1-2; D is unclear. The CDR3 spans 13 residues. Germline loops: CDR1 SEHNR, CDR2 FQNEAQ (reference sequence). V lost 5 bases and J 4 bases, leaving 11 bases between the germline ends. CDR3 loop: CASSPRGSYGYTF. Here the CDR3 DNA reads TGTGCCAGCAGCCCTCGCGGCTCCTATGGCTACACCTTC. The whole variable domain, remainder taken from reference TRBV7-9 and TRBJ1-2, is DTGVSQNPRHKITKRGQNVTFRCDPISEHNRLYWYRQTLGQGPEFLTYFQNEAQLEKSRLLSDRFSAERPKGSFSTLEIQRTEQGDSAMYLCASSPRGSYGYTFGSGTRLTVV.

The chain couples TRBV5-1 to TRBJ1-2, with 9 nucleotides matching TRBD1. The CDR3 consists of 14 residues. Losses at the gene ends were 2 bases for V and 7 bases for J; bases not matched to a gene: 6. CDR1 is SGHRS and CDR2 is YFSETQ in the germline V gene. This CDR3 reads CASSFGTGTIGYTF. The CDR3 DNA sequence: TGCGCCAGCAGCTTTGGGACAGGGACAATTGGCTACACCTTC.

A single count supports this clone. CDR3 sequence reads: CASRTGGPSYEQYF. CDR3 in DNA: TGTGCCAGCAGAACAGGGGGACCATCCTACGAGCAGTACTTC. J is TRBJ2-7 and V is TRBV7-9; 8 bases map to TRBD1. Germline CDR1 reads SEHNR; CDR2 reads FQNEAQ (reference sequence). After removal of 6 bases from V and 1 base from J, the junction contained 5 bases not matched to a gene. CDR3 length equals 14 residues.

CDR3 in DNA: TGTGCCAGTAGTATCCGTTCGACAAATTCCTCTGGAAACACCATATATTTT. This encodes CASSIRSTNSSGNTIYF. The genes are TRBV19 and TRBJ1-3, with D uncertain. V lost 3 bases to trimming and J lost 0 bases, with 15 bases between them. CDR3 length equals 17 residues. Germline V CDR1 and CDR2: LNHDA, SQIVND (reference sequence).

The chain carries TRBV24-1 and TRBJ2-6; unclear D gene. Trimming cost V 4 bases and J 2 bases, with 11 bases left between them. The CDR3 is 16 residues long. Germline V gene sequence: CDR1 KGHDR, CDR2 SFDVKD. CDR3 sequence reads: CATSDPTRTGANVLTF. DNA for the CDR3: TGTGCCACCAGTGACCCCACACGTACTGGGGCCAACGTCCTGACTTTC.

V is TRBV19 and J is TRBJ2-3, with TRBD2 matching 9 bases. The CDR3 length is 15 residues. Per germline, CDR1 LNHDA and CDR2 SQIVND (reference sequence). V shed 5 bases, J shed 5 bases, and the junction held 8 bases outside the gene matches. The CDR3 DNA reads as TGTGCCAGTAGTGCCGGGGGAGCGGGAGGAGATACGCAGTATTTT. Its protein product is CASSAGGAGGDTQYF.

This clone turned up a few times. The chain couples TRBV4-1 to TRBJ1-4; D call uncertain. The V and J ends lost 1 base and 0 bases respectively, with 6 bases between them. The CDR3 spans 15 residues. The germline V gene has CDR1 MGHRA and CDR2 YSYEKL. The CDR3 DNA is TGCGCCAGCAGCCAAGCCTCAGCAACTAATGAAAAACTGTTTTTT. Protein sequence: CASSQASATNEKLFF.

The chain is built from TRBV18 and TRBJ2-7, with a weak D call TRBD2 (6 bases). The germline V gene has CDR1 KGHSH and CDR2 LQKENI. V shed 2 bases and J shed 4 bases, with 6 bases lying between them. CDR3 length equals 12 residues. CDR3 bases: TGTGCCAGCTCACCAGGGGGGTACGAGCAGTACTTC. Translating it yields CASSPGGYEQYF.

V and J are TRBV12-3 or TRBV12-4 and TRBJ1-5; 8 bases agree with TRBD1. The CDR3 sequence is 13 residues long. The V and J ends lost 6 bases and 8 bases, in that order; junction bases with no gene match: 6. In DNA form, the CDR3 reads TGTGCCAGCAGCCCACAGGGGGGTGAGCCCCAGCATTTT. It specifies CASSPQGGEPQHF.

This sequence joins TRBV12-3 or TRBV12-4 and TRBJ2-7; D may be TRBD1 (5 bases). CDR3 length equals 13 residues. V was pared by 2 bases and J by 4 bases, with 9 bases between. The CDR3 nucleotides are TGTGCCAGCAGTTTAACGCAGGGATACGAGCAGTACTTC. Residues: CASSLTQGYEQYF.

This chain links TRBV9 with TRBJ2-2, with a possible D match to TRBD1 (6 bases). The CDR3 contains 15 residues. Trimming took 1 base from V and 6 from J, leaving 13 bases between them. Germline lookup yields CDR1 SGDLS and CDR2 YYNGEE. CDR3: CASSVQGFSSGELFF. The CDR3 region has the DNA TGTGCCAGCAGCGTACAGGGGTTTAGTTCCGGGGAGCTGTTTTTT.

This clone was found once. The chain combines TRBV6-6 with TRBJ2-2; no definite D call. The CDR3 is 14 amino acids. The ends were cut back, 8 bases at V and 9 bases at J, with 19 bases in the middle. From germline, CDR1 is MNHNY and CDR2 SVGAGI (reference sequence). DNA of the CDR3: TGTGCCAGCGAAGTACGGGTCCCCCGCCGGGAGCTGTTTTTT. Translating it yields CASEVRVPRRELFF.

V is TRBV7-9 and J is TRBJ1-1; the D gene is possibly TRBD1 (6 bases). CDR1 and CDR2 from the germline V gene are SEHNR and FQNEAQ (reference sequence). The CDR3 covers 16 residues. The ends were cut back, 2 bases at V and 2 bases at J, with 15 bases in the middle. The CDR3 DNA reads TGTGCCAGCAGCTTATGGGGGCGGAGACAAAACACTGAAGCTTTCTTT. Translated, it gives CASSLWGRRQNTEAFF.

This clone was recorded a few times. The chain employs TRBV5-6 and TRBJ1-6; D may be TRBD1 (5 bases). CDR3 length: 16 residues. Trimming shortened V by 4 bases and J by 0 bases, and 11 bases separated the two germline ends. The V gene's germline CDR1 is SGHDT and CDR2 YYEEEE. The CDR3 coding sequence is TGTGCCAGCAGCCGGACACCCAGCTCCTATAATTCACCCCTCCACTTT. Translation: CASSRTPSSYNSPLHF.

The CDR3 bases are TGTGCTTCAGCCGGGCAGACTAATTCACCCCTCCACTTT. This encodes CASAGQTNSPLHF. The genes are TRBV3-1 (or the pseudogene TRBV3-2) and TRBJ1-6; D gene unclear. The length of the CDR3 is 13 residues. In germline, CDR1 is LGHDT, CDR2 YNNKEL (reference sequence).

The chain carries TRBV4-1 and TRBJ1-3; D not certain. Germline CDR1 is MGHRA and CDR2 is YSYEKL. V was clipped by 0 bases and J by 2 bases, with 8 bases between them. The CDR3 is 15 amino acids. Here the CDR3 reads CASSQDEAAGNTIYF. CDR3 in DNA: TGCGCCAGCAGCCAAGATGAGGCGGCTGGAAACACCATATATTTT.